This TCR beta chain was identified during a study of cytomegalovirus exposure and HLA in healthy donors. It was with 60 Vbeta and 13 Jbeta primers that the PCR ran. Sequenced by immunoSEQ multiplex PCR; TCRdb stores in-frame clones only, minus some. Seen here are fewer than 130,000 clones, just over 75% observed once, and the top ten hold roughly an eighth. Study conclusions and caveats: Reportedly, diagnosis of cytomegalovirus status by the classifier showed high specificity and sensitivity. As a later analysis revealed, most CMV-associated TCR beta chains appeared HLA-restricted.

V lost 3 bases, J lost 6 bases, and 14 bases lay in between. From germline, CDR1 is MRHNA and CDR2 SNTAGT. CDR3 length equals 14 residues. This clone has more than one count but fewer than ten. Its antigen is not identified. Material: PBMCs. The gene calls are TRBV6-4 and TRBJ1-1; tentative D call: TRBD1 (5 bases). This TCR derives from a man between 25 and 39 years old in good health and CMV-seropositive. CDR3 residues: CASSEEMGGSEAFF. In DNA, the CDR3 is TGTGCCAGCAGTGAAGAGATGGGGGGGTCTGAAGCTTTCTTT.